Presented here are 24 T cell receptor beta chains from one specimen sequenced in a study of T cell responses to AZD1222 COVID-19 vaccine. Using immunoSEQ multiplex PCR, the repertoire was profiled, and TCRdb retains in-frame clones only, with some absent. The sample has some 97,000 clones; 85% to 90% are singletons. The source material was peripheral blood, sampled on day 0 of AZD1222 vaccination. These receptors came from an adult in good health.

The genes are TRBV7-2 and TRBJ2-6, with D unresolved. The CDR3 totals 16 residues. Trimming cost V 0 bases and J 0 bases, with 6 bases left between them. Germline V lookup: CDR1 SGHTA, CDR2 FQGNSA. CDR3 nucleotide sequence: TGTGCCAGCAGCTTAGCGTCCGGCTCTGGGGCCAACGTCCTGACTTTC. This translates into CASSLASGSGANVLTF. Supplemented by reference TRBV7-2 and TRBJ2-6, the full variable domain reads GAGVSQSPSNKVTEKGKDVELRCDPISGHTALYWYRQSLGQGLEFLIYFQGNSAPDKSGLPSDRFSAERTGGSVSTLTIQRTQQEDSAVYLCASSLASGSGANVLTFGAGSRLTVL.

This chain joins TRBV24-1 and TRBJ2-1; 9 bases match TRBD1. Trimming removed 4 bases from V and 9 bases from J; junction bases left unmatched: 6. Per the germline V gene, CDR1 is KGHDR and CDR2 is SFDVKD. This CDR3 is built from 14 residues. Written as DNA, the CDR3 is TGTGCCACCAGTGACTCGGACAGGGGTATTGAGCAGTTCTTC. Translated: CATSDSDRGIEQFF.

V is TRBV5-8 and J is TRBJ2-5, with D unresolved. V lost 0 bases to trimming and J lost 2 bases, with 8 bases between them. Germline loops: CDR1 SGHTS, CDR2 YDEGEE. This CDR3 has 14 residues. CDR3 in DNA: TGTGCCAGCAGCTTGGTTGGTCAGCAAGAGACCCAGTACTTC. Protein product: CASSLVGQQETQYF.

V and J are TRBV29-1 and TRBJ2-1; 12 bases fit TRBD2. The CDR3 length is 14 residues. The V segment lost 6 bases and the J segment 8 bases; nucleotides outside the gene matches: 8. The germline CDR1 and CDR2 sequences are SQVTM and ANQGSEA. CDR3 in amino acids: CSVALAGGPDEQFF. The CDR3, as DNA: TGCAGCGTCGCTCTAGCGGGAGGGCCCGATGAGCAGTTCTTC.

The chain couples TRBV7-9 to TRBJ1-2, with 10 positions matching TRBD1. The CDR3 is 13 residues long. The J segment lost 6 bases and the V segment lost 3 bases, leaving 1 base of the junction unmatched. CDR1 SEHNR and CDR2 FQNEAQ come from the germline V gene (reference sequence). CDR3 sequence (DNA): TGTGCCAGCAGCTTCGGGACAGGGGATGGCTACACCTTC. The encoded protein is CASSFGTGDGYTF.

The chain has TRBV18 and TRBJ1-6, with a possible D match to TRBD1 (6 bases). Germline CDR1 reads KGHSH; CDR2 reads LQKENI. V was trimmed by 3 bases and J by 0 bases, leaving 9 bases between them. CDR3 length: 16 amino acids. CDR3 sequence reads: CASSPLDSSYNSPLHF. Written as DNA, the CDR3 is TGTGCCAGCTCACCTTTGGACAGCTCCTATAATTCACCCCTCCACTTT. Supplemented by reference TRBV18 and TRBJ1-6, the full variable domain reads NAGVMQNPRHLVRRRGQEARLRCSPMKGHSHVYWYRQLPEEGLKFMVYLQKENIIDESGMPKERFSAEFPKEGPSILRIQQVVRGDSAAYFCASSPLDSSYNSPLHFGNGTRLTVT.

The rearrangement uses TRBV7-8 and TRBJ2-5; D is possibly TRBD2 (6 bases). The V end lost 4 bases, the J end lost 2 bases, and 11 bases lay between the germline ends. Germline-derived CDR1 and CDR2 are SGHVS and FQNEAQ. The CDR3 has 14 residues. The CDR3 DNA reads as TGTGCCAGCAGCTCCCGGGACTCACAAGAGACCCAGTACTTC. It translates to CASSSRDSQETQYF.

The chain has TRBV10-3 and TRBJ1-5; unclear D gene. This CDR3 has 14 residues. Germline CDR1 reads ENHRY; CDR2 reads SYGVKD. V was pared by 0 bases and J by 8 bases, with 11 bases between. The CDR3 nucleotides are TGTGCCATCAGTGAGTCTCCGGGAGTCGAGCCCCAGCATTTT. Translated: CAISESPGVEPQHF.

This rearrangement joins TRBV10-3 to TRBJ2-7, with D perhaps TRBD1 or TRBD2 (6 bases each). The CDR3 has 17 residues. From germline, CDR1 is ENHRY and CDR2 SYGVKD. Trimming removed 3 bases at V and 2 bases at J, with 20 bases between. The CDR3 region has the DNA TGTGCCATCAGTGATGCGGGGCGGAGACAGGCGACCTACGAGCAGTACTTC. This gives the protein CAISDAGRRQATYEQYF.

In this sample, this clone turned up a few times. The CDR3 bases are TGTGCCAGCAGCTTATGGGGCCGGGACAGGGGTGTGGGCAATCAGCCCCAGCATTTT. Translation gives CASSLWGRDRGVGNQPQHF. V and J are TRBV7-3 and TRBJ1-5; 10 nucleotides match TRBD1. The V and J ends lost 2 bases and 2 bases, in that order; junction bases with no gene match: 12. The CDR3 is 19 amino acids. Germline CDR1 and CDR2: SGHTA and FQGTGA.

The rearrangement links TRBV7-9 to TRBJ2-7, with D possibly TRBD1 on 6 matching bases. This CDR3 is 14 amino acids long. V lost 1 base to trimming and J lost 0 bases, with 7 bases between them. CDR1 and CDR2 (germline): SEHNR, FQNEAQ (reference sequence). Here the CDR3 DNA reads TGTGCCAGCAGCTTAGTAGGGGGCTCCTACGAGCAGTACTTC. This gives the protein CASSLVGGSYEQYF. Drawing the rest from reference TRBV7-9 and TRBJ2-7, the complete variable domain is DTGVSQNPRHKITKRGQNVTFRCDPISEHNRLYWYRQTLGQGPEFLTYFQNEAQLEKSRLLSDRFSAERPKGSFSTLEIQRTEQGDSAMYLCASSLVGGSYEQYFGPGTRLTVT.

The V gene is TRBV5-6, the J gene TRBJ2-1, with 7 bases that match TRBD1. The CDR3 totals 13 residues. V shed 3 bases and J 10 bases; nucleotides not matched to a gene: 7. Germline V CDR1 and CDR2: SGHDT, YYEEEE. The CDR3 is CASSSDTGEEQFF. The CDR3 region has the DNA TGTGCCAGCAGCTCAGATACAGGGGAAGAGCAGTTCTTC.

Only a few counts were recorded for this clone. The chain carries TRBV7-3 and TRBJ1-2; D is undetermined. The CDR3 sequence is 13 residues long. V was trimmed by 4 bases and J by 5 bases, leaving 11 bases between them. Germline V gene data show CDR1 as SGHTA and CDR2 as FQGTGA. This chain's CDR3 is CASSSDGAYGYTF. The CDR3 bases are TGTGCCAGCAGCTCAGACGGAGCATATGGCTACACCTTC.

The chain joins TRBV5-1 to TRBJ2-1; no clear D gene. V lost 0 bases, J lost 8 bases, and 9 bases lay in between. Germline CDR1 SGHRS, CDR2 YFSETQ. CDR3 length: 13 residues. This CDR3 reads CASSLVYVDEQFF. The DNA for the CDR3 is TGCGCCAGCAGCTTGGTGTACGTCGATGAGCAGTTCTTC.

The rearrangement joins TRBV5-1 to TRBJ1-3; D possibly corresponds to TRBD1 (5 bases). The V end was cut by 1 base, the J end by 1 base, with 6 bases between. The CDR3 has 14 residues. CDR1 is SGHRS, CDR2 YFSETQ, per germline. As DNA, the CDR3 is TGCGCCAGCAGCTTGTGGGGGTCTGGAAACACCATATATTTT. Its translation: CASSLWGSGNTIYF.

V and J are TRBV6-5 and TRBJ1-5, with 7 positions matching TRBD1. V lost 4 bases to trimming and J lost 7 bases; unmatched junction nucleotides: 7. Germline V gene lookup returns CDR1 MNHEY and CDR2 SVGAGI. The CDR3 runs to 14 residues. The CDR3 nucleotides are TGTGCCAGCAGTTTACAGGGGTTTGGGCAGCCCCAGCATTTT. Protein product: CASSLQGFGQPQHF.

This sequence joins TRBV6-1 and TRBJ1-2; the D is unclear. The CDR3 loop spans 14 amino acids. The V gene lost 2 bases and the J gene lost 8 bases, with 15 bases spanning the gap. In germline, CDR1 is MNHNS, CDR2 SASEGT. The CDR3 region is CASSESGKGRGYTF. In nucleotides, the CDR3 is TGTGCCAGCAGTGAAAGTGGGAAAGGGCGAGGCTACACCTTC.

This sequence joins TRBV7-5 and TRBJ2-1; TRBD2 is the table's D call, not checked against the DNA. TRBV7-5 is a known pseudogene. The CDR3 length is 19 residues. CDR3 sequence: CARSLVILAGGPGYNEQFF. In nucleotides, the CDR3 is TGTGCCAGAAGCTTAGTTATACTAGCGGGGGGGCCGGGGTACAATGAGCAGTTCTTC.

The V call is TRBV5-1, the J call TRBJ2-7; D unclear. The CDR3 contains 13 residues. Germline assignment: CDR1 SGHRS and CDR2 YFSETQ. V lost 2 bases and J lost 3, with 9 bases in between. CDR3 region: CASSFGRYYEQYF. The CDR3 region has the DNA TGCGCCAGCAGCTTTGGACGTTACTACGAGCAGTACTTC.

The gene calls are TRBV19 and TRBJ2-1, with a tentative D call TRBD2 (5 bases). There are 13 residues in the CDR3. CDR1 and CDR2 from the germline V gene are LNHDA and SQIVND (reference sequence). Trimming took 6 bases from V and 10 from J, leaving 16 bases between them. CDR3 DNA: TGTGCCAGTAGCATGAGGGTCGGCTGGGAGCAGTTCTTC. Protein sequence: CASSMRVGWEQFF. Full variable domain (outside the CDR3, taken from reference TRBV19 and TRBJ2-1): DGGITQSPKYLFRKEGQNVTLSCEQNLNHDAMYWYRQDPGQGLRLIYYSQIVNDFQKGDIAEGYSVSREKKESFPLTVTSAQKNPTAFYLCASSMRVGWEQFFGPGTRLTVL.

This clone was counted between two and nine times. This CDR3 is CAISESTGHQPQHF. The CDR3 DNA sequence: TGTGCCATCAGTGAGTCGACAGGCCACCAGCCCCAGCATTTT. V is TRBV10-3 and J is TRBJ1-5; maybe TRBD1 (6 bases). V was trimmed by 0 bases and J by 7 bases, leaving 10 bases between them. Germline V gives CDR1 ENHRY, CDR2 SYGVKD. This CDR3 contains 14 residues.

The rearrangement links TRBV6-5 to TRBJ2-7, with D tentatively TRBD2 (7 bases). This CDR3 is 15 amino acids long. Germline CDR1 MNHEY, CDR2 SVGAGI. V dropped 7 bases and J dropped 4 bases, with 20 bases sitting between them. CDR3 protein: CASTRGAGELYEQYF. DNA for the CDR3: TGTGCCAGCACCCGGGGGGCAGGGGAATTATACGAGCAGTACTTC.

The gene calls are TRBV4-3 and TRBJ1-4; 7 nucleotides match TRBD1. CDR3 length: 17 residues. V was clipped by 0 bases and J by 7 bases; unmatched bases: 11. In germline, CDR1 is LGHNA, CDR2 YSLEER. CDR3: CASSQEPGRGLGEKLFF. The CDR3 coding sequence is TGCGCCAGCAGCCAAGAGCCCGGCAGGGGGTTAGGTGAAAAACTGTTTTTT.

This clone has ten or more counts. CDR3 DNA sequence: TGTGCCAGCAGTGAGGATCCGGGCCTAACAGATACGCAGTATTTT. This sequence encodes CASSEDPGLTDTQYF. The gene calls are TRBV2 and TRBJ2-3; D is ambiguous. The CDR3 is 15 amino acids. V lost 3 bases, J lost 3 bases, and 13 bases lay in between. The germline gives CDR1 SNHLY, CDR2 FYNNEI.